These 25 T cell receptor beta chains came from one sample sequenced in a study of regulatory T cells in long-lasting Graves disease. HTBI primers from iRepertoire and Arm-PCR of CDR3 regions yielded the TCR beta libraries. In TCRdb, the multiplex PCR reads were re-called with MiXCR into one record per CDR3 protein. The repertoire has about 310,000 distinct CDR3 sequences, roughly 21% of them found once; the top ten carry 56%. Time point meaning: persistent/refractory GD, antithyroid drugs over 5 years with positive TRAb. Researchers made the TCR library from RNA that was extracted from PBMCs. The material was peripheral blood mononuclear cells (PBMCs), obtained when the disease was refractory, from a patient treated with antithyroid drugs. The receptors shown here come from a female donor with Graves disease.

The chain combines TRBV9 with TRBJ1-6; D unresolved. Germline V lookup: CDR1 SGDLS, CDR2 YYNGEE. The V end lost 0 bases, the J end lost 4 bases, and 8 bases lay between the germline ends. This CDR3 has 15 amino acids. The CDR3, as DNA: TGTGCCAGCAGCGTAGATAACAGTTATAATTCACCCCTCCACTTT. This gives the protein CASSVDNSYNSPLHF. The full variable domain, its missing parts supplied by reference TRBV9 and TRBJ1-6, is DSGVTQTPKHLITATGQRVTLRCSPRSGDLSVYWYQQSLDQGLQFLIQYYNGEERAKGNILERFSAQQFPDLHSELNLSSLELGDSALYFCASSVDNSYNSPLHFGNGTRLTVT.

This clonotype was seen repeatedly, ten times or more. V and J are TRBV7-8 and TRBJ1-1, with D possibly being TRBD1 (6 bases). The ends were cut back, 5 bases at V and 0 bases at J, with 19 bases in the middle. The CDR3 loop spans 17 amino acids. Germline CDR1 and CDR2: SGHVS and FQNEAQ. This CDR3 reads CASSKARGGLVNTEAFF. The CDR3 bases are TGTGCCAGCAGCAAGGCCAGGGGCGGTCTGGTGAACACTGAAGCTTTCTTT.

This clonotype was counted ten times or more. The chain is built from TRBV6-1 and TRBJ2-5, with 8 bases aligning to TRBD2. Germline assignment: CDR1 MNHNS and CDR2 SASEGT. V trimming: 10 bases; J trimming: 0 bases; junction bases outside the gene matches: 4. This CDR3 spans 13 amino acids. The chain's CDR3 is CATRGGYQETQYF. The CDR3 region has the DNA TGTGCCACCCGGGGGGGTTACCAAGAGACCCAGTACTTC.

This clonotype was recorded at least ten times. V and J are TRBV28 and TRBJ2-4; 7 bases agree with TRBD1. The V gene's germline CDR1 is MDHEN and CDR2 SYDVKM. J lost 3 bases, V lost 5 bases, and 10 bases had no gene match. The CDR3 is 16 residues long. The CDR3 DNA reads TGTGCCAGCAGTCCAGACAGGGCGAGGGTCAAAAACATTCAGTACTTC. It specifies CASSPDRARVKNIQYF.

The chain links TRBV4-1 to TRBJ2-1; 12 positions match TRBD2. Germline lookup yields CDR1 MGHRA and CDR2 YSYEKL. This CDR3 is built from 15 residues. With V trimmed by 5 bases and J by 9 bases, 8 bases remained unmatched. The CDR3 reads CASSALAGGRGEQFF. The CDR3 nucleotides are TGCGCCAGCAGCGCTCTAGCGGGAGGGCGGGGTGAGCAGTTCTTC.

This clonotype was seen ten or more times. The V and J genes are TRBV6-1 and TRBJ1-2; 9 bases map to TRBD1. The germline V gene has CDR1 MNHNS and CDR2 SASEGT. The ends lost 4 bases at V and 8 bases at J; junction bases unmatched: 8. This CDR3 has 14 amino acids. This chain's CDR3 is CASSAGTGSFGYTF. CDR3 DNA: TGTGCCAGCAGTGCCGGGACAGGGAGTTTCGGCTACACCTTC.

This clonotype was seen a few times. The genes are TRBV19 and TRBJ2-5, with D possibly called TRBD1 or TRBD2 (5 bases each). Deletions cut 4 bases from V and 4 bases from J, with 10 bases between. There are 13 residues in the CDR3. In germline, CDR1 is LNHDA, CDR2 SQIVND (reference sequence). CDR3 sequence: CASSNRDGETQYF. The CDR3 bases are TGTGCCAGTAGTAACCGGGACGGAGAGACCCAGTACTTC.

This clonotype turned up a few times. V and J are TRBV25-1 and TRBJ2-5, with 11 bases fitting TRBD2. V lost 6 bases and J lost 5; bases outside the gene matches: 2. Germline lookup yields CDR1 MGHDK and CDR2 SYGVNS. The CDR3 has 13 residues. CDR3 in DNA: TGTGCCAGCAGCGCTAGCGGGAGGGAGACCCAGTACTTC. Translation: CASSASGRETQYF. Looking up the rest from reference TRBV25-1 and TRBJ2-5 gives the full variable domain: EADIYQTPRYLVIGTGKKITLECSQTMGHDKMYWYQQDPGMELHLIHYSYGVNSTEKGDLSSESTVSRIRTEHFPLTLESARPSHTSQYLCASSASGRETQYFGPGTRLLVL.

V is TRBV20-1 and J is TRBJ2-7; D is ambiguous. Trimming left V 6 bases short and J 2 bases short, with 17 bases between. This CDR3 has 14 residues. Germline-derived CDR1 and CDR2 are DFQATT and SNEGSKA (reference sequence). The CDR3 protein is CSARPLHDPYEQYF. The CDR3 DNA reads as TGCAGTGCCAGACCGCTACACGACCCCTACGAGCAGTACTTC.

V is TRBV2 and J is TRBJ1-6; D possibly corresponds to TRBD1 (6 bases). Germline V gene sequence: CDR1 SNHLY, CDR2 FYNNEI. V was trimmed by 7 bases and J by 7 bases, leaving 17 bases between them. This CDR3 contains 15 residues. In DNA, the CDR3 is TGTGCCAGCATCCAAAGCCCAGGGGTCAATTCACCCCTCCACTTT. Translating gives CASIQSPGVNSPLHF. Together with reference TRBV2 and TRBJ1-6, the CDR3 gives the full variable domain: EPEVTQTPSHQVTQMGQEVILRCVPISNHLYFYWYRQILGQKVEFLVSFYNNEISEKSEIFDDQFSVERPDGSNFTLKIRSTKLEDSAMYFCASIQSPGVNSPLHFGNGTRLTVT.

The rearrangement uses TRBV30 and TRBJ1-5; 7 bases agree with TRBD1. From germline, CDR1 is GTSNPN and CDR2 SVGIG (reference sequence). Trimming cost V 5 bases and J 1 base; bases outside gene matches: 5. CDR3 length: 14 amino acids. The CDR3 loop reads CAWGGTESNQPQHF. DNA for the CDR3: TGTGCCTGGGGGGGGACAGAGAGCAATCAGCCCCAGCATTTT.

This clonotype was observed many times. The chain uses TRBV28 and TRBJ2-2; D gene unclear. Trimming pared 7 bases from V and 4 bases from J, leaving 13 bases between. Germline CDR1 MDHEN, CDR2 SYDVKM. The CDR3 totals 14 residues. The CDR3, as DNA: TGTGCCAGCATGGGGTTTCTTGGCACCGGGGAGCTGTTTTTT. Residues: CASMGFLGTGELFF.

The chain links TRBV18 to TRBJ1-1; no definite D call. The length of the CDR3 is 14 residues. Germline V lookup: CDR1 KGHSH, CDR2 LQKENI. V lost 3 bases to trimming and J lost 4 bases, with 12 bases between them. The CDR3 protein is CASSPRTSSTEAFF. The CDR3 DNA sequence: TGTGCCAGCTCACCTCGAACGAGTAGCACTGAAGCTTTCTTT.

This rearrangement joins TRBV6-1 to TRBJ2-7; weak D call: TRBD2 (7 bases). This CDR3 contains 17 residues. CDR1 and CDR2 (germline): MNHNS, SASEGT. Between the trimmed V and J ends, which lost 3 bases and 4 bases, there was a span of 22 bases. Here the CDR3 reads CASSDPRRWGGPYEQYF. CDR3 nucleotides: TGTGCCAGCAGTGACCCTCGAAGGTGGGGGGGCCCTTACGAGCAGTACTTC.

This rearrangement joins TRBV15 to TRBJ1-5; D might be TRBD1 (5 bases). Trimming stripped 3 bases from V and 1 base from J, with 7 bases between. Germline assignment: CDR1 LNHNV and CDR2 YYDKDF (reference sequence). The CDR3 has 14 amino acids. The CDR3 sequence is CATSSRDSNQPQHF. CDR3 nucleotides: TGTGCCACCAGCAGTCGGGACAGCAATCAGCCCCAGCATTTT.

This clonotype was picked up a small number of times. The V gene is TRBV27, the J gene TRBJ2-5; weak D call: TRBD2 (5 bases). Germline V gene lookup returns CDR1 MNHEY and CDR2 SMNVEV (reference sequence). There are 12 residues in the CDR3. The V and J ends lost 7 bases and 5 bases respectively, with 11 bases between them. CDR3 in amino acids: CASKGSSETQYF. CDR3 sequence (DNA): TGTGCCAGCAAAGGGAGCAGTGAGACCCAGTACTTC.

This clonotype was seen more than once but under ten times. This chain uses TRBV24-1 with TRBJ2-2; weak D call: TRBD1 (5 bases). V shed 4 bases and J shed 6 bases, with 8 bases lying between them. The CDR3 runs to 13 residues. Germline assignment: CDR1 KGHDR and CDR2 SFDVKD. The CDR3 protein is CATSDTGPGELFF. The CDR3 DNA reads as TGTGCCACCAGTGACACAGGCCCCGGGGAGCTGTTTTTT.

The table lists this clonotype with a few counts. This chain connects TRBV12-3 or TRBV12-4 to TRBJ1-2, with no clear D. The CDR3 sequence is 15 residues long. Trimming took off 0 bases at V and 12 bases at J, with 20 bases between the two ends. The CDR3 nucleotides are TGTGCCAGCAGTTTAGCCCCGTTTCCAAGGGTCGTGGACACCTTC. Translated: CASSLAPFPRVVDTF.

This clonotype has just a few counts. This chain joins TRBV19 and TRBJ1-3; 8 nucleotides match TRBD1. The V and J ends lost 7 bases and 5 bases, in that order; junction bases with no gene match: 10. Per the germline V gene, CDR1 is LNHDA and CDR2 is SQIVND (reference sequence). CDR3 size: 15 residues. The CDR3 coding sequence is TGTGCCAGTACTACGGACAGGGAGGTACGAAACACCATATATTTT. As protein: CASTTDREVRNTIYF.

This chain connects TRBV12-3 or TRBV12-4 to TRBJ1-2; D ambiguous. Deletions cut 5 bases from V and 4 bases from J, with 11 bases between. The CDR3 extends over 13 amino acids. In DNA, the CDR3 is TGTGCCAGCAGTATCACAATTCTCTATGGCTACACCTTC. This sequence encodes CASSITILYGYTF.

This rearrangement joins TRBV5-1 to TRBJ1-1; D perhaps matches TRBD1 (6 bases). Germline CDR1 is SGHRS and CDR2 is YFSETQ. The CDR3 is made up of 15 amino acids. Deletions cut 4 bases from V and 2 bases from J, with 15 bases between. The CDR3 DNA reads TGCGCCAGCAGCCTCGATGACAGGCCTAACACTGAAGCTTTCTTT. Protein sequence: CASSLDDRPNTEAFF.

This clonotype was detected only a few times. The chain employs TRBV6-2 or TRBV6-3 and TRBJ2-1, with a weak D call TRBD1 (6 bases). CDR1 MNHEY and CDR2 SVGEGT come from the germline V gene. The ends were cut back, 6 bases at V and 13 bases at J, with 19 bases in the middle. CDR3 size: 13 residues. CDR3 nucleotides: TGTGCCAGCAGGGCTTGGGGGCAGGGCCTCCAGTTCTTC. This codes for CASRAWGQGLQFF.

The gene calls are TRBV20-1 and TRBJ2-1, with a tentative D call TRBD2 (6 bases). CDR1 DFQATT and CDR2 SNEGSKA come from the germline V gene (reference sequence). Trimming pared 2 bases from V and 8 bases from J, leaving 13 bases between. The CDR3 extends over 13 amino acids. The CDR3 DNA sequence: TGCAGTGCTAGACGGGAGTTTACGGATGAGCAGTTCTTC. Amino acids: CSARREFTDEQFF.

The chain employs TRBV12-3 or TRBV12-4 and TRBJ1-1; D uncertain. V lost 3 bases and J lost 7, with 6 bases in between. The CDR3 has 11 amino acids. CDR3 sequence reads: CASSFGIEAFF. CDR3 in DNA: TGTGCCAGCAGTTTTGGGATTGAAGCTTTCTTT.

As to this clonotype: One end of the junction is discordant with germline, which a read error may explain. The gene calls are TRBV28 and TRBJ2-2, with 12 nucleotides matching TRBD2. Germline CDR1 MDHEN, CDR2 SYDVKM. The CDR3 loop spans 17 amino acids. The chain's CDR3 is CASSFLAGGFQTGELLF. CDR3 nucleotide sequence: TGTGCCAGCAGTTTCCTAGCGGGAGGGTTCCAAACCGGGGAGCTGCTTTTT.